This TCR beta chain was identified in a study of cytomegalovirus exposure and HLA in healthy donors. This CDR3 has 14 amino acids. Trimming stripped 4 bases from V and 0 bases from J, with 9 bases between. Germline V lookup: CDR1 MNHNS, CDR2 SASEGT. Study findings and constraints: Reports indicate that TCR beta sequences accurately predicted the HLA-A and HLA-B alleles of most subjects. As a later analysis showed, several of the most significant clusters appeared to be linked to common viral pathogens.

With respect to this clone: Its antigen is not known.

A multiplex PCR was run with 60 Vbeta primers and 13 Jbeta primers. TCRdb's table, derived via immunoSEQ multiplex PCR, lists solely in-frame clones and lacks some. The top ten hold 3% to 4.5% of the sample, which has 120,000 or so clones, less than 80% seen once. The chain uses TRBV6-1 and TRBJ1-1, with D possibly being TRBD1 (6 bases). What was sequenced was PBMCs. The source of this sequence is a man between 25 and 39 years old in good health and CMV-seronegative. In DNA, the CDR3 is TGTGCCAGCAGTGGACAGGTAATGAACACTGAAGCTTTCTTT. It is translated as CASSGQVMNTEAFF.